Listed here is a single TCR beta chain. This sample was included in a study of PD-1 blockade in classical Hodgkin lymphoma. There was relapse after autologous stem cell transplantation in every patient, and there was variation in brentuximab vedotin exposure. Method: immunoSEQ multiplex PCR; TCRdb's copy keeps in-frame clones and lacks some. The data show about 59,000 clones, about nine tenths seen once. This sequence originates from a human donor with classical Hodgkin lymphoma. This specimen consisted of peripheral blood mononuclear cells (PBMCs), obtained at baseline.

CDR3 loop: CASSPWTSYNEQFF. CDR3 DNA: TGTGCCAGCAGCCCTTGGACTAGTTACAATGAGCAGTTCTTC. This chain uses TRBV7-9 with TRBJ2-1, with 7 positions matching TRBD2. The junction had 5 bases not matched to a gene; V was cut back by 5 bases and J by 4 bases. The germline CDR1 and CDR2 sequences are SEHNR and FQNEAQ (reference sequence). The CDR3 covers 14 residues.